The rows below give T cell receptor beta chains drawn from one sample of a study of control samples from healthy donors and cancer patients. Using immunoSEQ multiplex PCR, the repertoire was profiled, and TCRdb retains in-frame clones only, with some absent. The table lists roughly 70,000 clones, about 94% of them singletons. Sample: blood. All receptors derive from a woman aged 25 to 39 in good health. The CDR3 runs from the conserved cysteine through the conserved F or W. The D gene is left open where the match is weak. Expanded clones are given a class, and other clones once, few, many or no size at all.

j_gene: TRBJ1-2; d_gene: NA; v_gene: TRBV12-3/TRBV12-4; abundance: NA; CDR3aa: CASSGLDLYGYTF; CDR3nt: TGTGCCAGCAGCGGCCTGGATTTGTATGGCTACACCTTC
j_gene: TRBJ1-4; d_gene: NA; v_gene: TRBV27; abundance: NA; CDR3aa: CASSPRALWGKLFF; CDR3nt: TGTGCCAGCAGTCCCAGGGCCCTTTGGGGGAAACTGTTTTTT
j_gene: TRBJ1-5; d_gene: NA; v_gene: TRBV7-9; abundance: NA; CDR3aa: CASSTGNQPQHF; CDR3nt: TGTGCCAGCAGCACAGGCAATCAGCCCCAGCATTTT
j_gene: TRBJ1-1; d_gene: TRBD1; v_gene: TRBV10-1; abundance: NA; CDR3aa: CASRIEPPKGQGGVLVLNTEAFF; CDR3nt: TGCGCCAGCAGGATTGAACCACCCAAAGGACAGGGGGGAGTTCTTGTGCTGAACACTGAAGCTTTCTTT
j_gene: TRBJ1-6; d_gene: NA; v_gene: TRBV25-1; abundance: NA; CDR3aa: CASSEPLALPLHF; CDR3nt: TGTGCCAGCAGTGAACCCCTCGCGCTACCCCTCCACTTT
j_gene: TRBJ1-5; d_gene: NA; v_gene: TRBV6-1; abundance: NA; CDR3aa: CASSELVRGSYSNQPQHF; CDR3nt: TGTGCCAGCAGTGAACTGGTTCGGGGGTCTTATAGCAATCAGCCCCAGCATTTT
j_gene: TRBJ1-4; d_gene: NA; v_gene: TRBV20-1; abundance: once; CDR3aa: CSASVFGEKLFF; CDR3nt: TGCAGTGCTAGTGTCTTCGGTGAAAAACTGTTTTTT
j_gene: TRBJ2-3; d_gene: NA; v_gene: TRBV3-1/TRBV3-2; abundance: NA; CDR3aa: CASGRTDITDTQYF; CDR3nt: TGTGCCAGCGGGAGGACAGACATCACAGATACGCAGTATTTT
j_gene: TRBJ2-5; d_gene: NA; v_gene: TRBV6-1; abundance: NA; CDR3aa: CASSEAPQETQYF; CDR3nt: TGTGCCAGCAGTGAAGCGCCCCAAGAGACCCAGTACTTC
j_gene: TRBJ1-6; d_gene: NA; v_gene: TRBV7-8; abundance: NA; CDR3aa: CASSLAPSGNVNSPLHF; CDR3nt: TGTGCCAGCAGCTTAGCACCGTCTGGGAATGTAAACTCACCCCTCCACTTT
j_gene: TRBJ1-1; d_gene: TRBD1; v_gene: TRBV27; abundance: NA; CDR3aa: CASSDGTVNTEAFF; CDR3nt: TGTGCCAGCAGTGACGGGACAGTCAACACTGAAGCTTTCTTT
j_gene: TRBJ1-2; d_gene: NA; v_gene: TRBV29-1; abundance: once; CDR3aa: CSVEQGSYGYTF; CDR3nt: TGCAGCGTTGAGCAGGGCAGCTATGGCTACACCTTC
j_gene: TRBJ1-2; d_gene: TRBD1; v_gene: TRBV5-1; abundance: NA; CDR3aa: CASSRDRSYGYTF; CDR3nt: TGCGCCAGCAGCCGGGACAGATCCTATGGCTACACCTTC
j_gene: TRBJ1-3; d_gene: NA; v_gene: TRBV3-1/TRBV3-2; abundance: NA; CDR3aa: CASSQNSVAGNTIYF; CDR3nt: TGTGCCAGCAGCCAAAACAGCGTAGCGGGAAACACCATATATTTT
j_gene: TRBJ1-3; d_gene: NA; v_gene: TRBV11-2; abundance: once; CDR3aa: CASSQHKNSGNTIYF; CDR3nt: TGTGCCAGCAGCCAACATAAAAACTCTGGAAACACCATATATTTT
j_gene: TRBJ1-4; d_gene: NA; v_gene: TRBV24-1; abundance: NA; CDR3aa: CATSDPKISGDNEKLFF; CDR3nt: TGTGCCACCAGTGACCCGAAAATTTCGGGGGATAATGAAAAACTGTTTTTT
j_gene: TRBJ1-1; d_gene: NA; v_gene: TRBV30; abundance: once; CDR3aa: CACRHRSITEAFF; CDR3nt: TGTGCCTGCCGGCACAGGAGCATCACTGAAGCTTTCTTT
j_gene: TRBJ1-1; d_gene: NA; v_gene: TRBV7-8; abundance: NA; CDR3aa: CASSLIYTEAFF; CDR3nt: TGTGCCAGCAGCTTAATTTACACTGAAGCTTTCTTT
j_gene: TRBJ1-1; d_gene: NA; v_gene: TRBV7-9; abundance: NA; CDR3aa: CASSGNGGAEAFF; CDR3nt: TGTGCCAGCAGCGGGAACGGAGGAGCTGAAGCTTTCTTT
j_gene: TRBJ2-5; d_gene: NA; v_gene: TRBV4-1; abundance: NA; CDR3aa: CASRASEQETQYF; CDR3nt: TGCGCCAGCAGGGCGAGTGAACAAGAGACCCAGTACTTC
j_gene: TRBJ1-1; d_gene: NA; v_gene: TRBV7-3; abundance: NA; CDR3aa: CASSLGENTEAFF; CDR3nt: TGTGCCAGCAGCCTCGGGGAGAACACTGAAGCTTTCTTT
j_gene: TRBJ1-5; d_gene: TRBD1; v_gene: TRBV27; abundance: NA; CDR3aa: CASTTGAQPQHF; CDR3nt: TGTGCCAGTACTACAGGGGCTCAGCCCCAGCATTTT
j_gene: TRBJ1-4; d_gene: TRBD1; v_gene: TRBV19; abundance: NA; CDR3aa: CASSMGQGREKLFF; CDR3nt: TGTGCCAGTAGTATGGGACAGGGTCGAGAAAAACTGTTTTTT
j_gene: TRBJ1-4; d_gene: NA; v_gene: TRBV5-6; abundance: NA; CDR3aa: CASSSGLNGEKLFF; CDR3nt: TGTGCCAGCAGCTCGGGTCTCAACGGGGAAAAACTGTTTTTT
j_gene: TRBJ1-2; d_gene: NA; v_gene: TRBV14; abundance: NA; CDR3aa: CASSQDPGTYGYTF; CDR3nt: TGTGCCAGCAGCCAAGATCCAGGAACCTATGGCTACACCTTC
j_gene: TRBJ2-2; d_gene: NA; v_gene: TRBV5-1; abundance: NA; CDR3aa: CASSLGDTNTGELFF; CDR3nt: TGCGCCAGCAGCTTGGGGGATACGAACACCGGGGAGCTGTTTTTT
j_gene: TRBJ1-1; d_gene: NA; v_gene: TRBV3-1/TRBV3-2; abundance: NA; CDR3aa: CASSQDRERNTEAFF; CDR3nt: TGTGCCAGCAGCCAAGACAGGGAACGGAACACTGAAGCTTTCTTT
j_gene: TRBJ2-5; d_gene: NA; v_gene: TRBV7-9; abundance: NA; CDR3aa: CASSLERHLQETQYF; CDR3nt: TGTGCCAGCAGCTTAGAGAGGCACCTACAAGAGACCCAGTACTTC
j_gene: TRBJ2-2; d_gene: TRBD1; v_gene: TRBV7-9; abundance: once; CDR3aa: CASSSDRGATGELFF; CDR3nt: TGTGCCAGCAGCTCTGACAGGGGTGCCACCGGGGAGCTGTTTTTT
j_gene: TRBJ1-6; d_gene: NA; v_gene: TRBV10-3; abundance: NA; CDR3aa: CAISAPGPGNSPLHF; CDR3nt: TGTGCCATCAGTGCCCCAGGGCCGGGGAATTCACCCCTCCACTTT
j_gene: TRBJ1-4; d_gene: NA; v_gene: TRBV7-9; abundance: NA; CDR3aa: CASSLGTVNEKLFF; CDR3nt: TGTGCCAGCAGCTTAGGGACTGTGAACGAAAAACTGTTTTTT
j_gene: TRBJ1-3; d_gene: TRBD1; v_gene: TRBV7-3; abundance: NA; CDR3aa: CASSSNRPGQGGDTIYF; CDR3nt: TGTGCCAGCAGCTCCAATCGGCCGGGACAGGGTGGAGACACCATATATTTT
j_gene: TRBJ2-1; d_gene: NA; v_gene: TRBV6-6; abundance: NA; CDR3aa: CASLPDDGNEQFF; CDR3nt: TGTGCCAGCCTCCCCGATGACGGGAATGAGCAGTTCTTC
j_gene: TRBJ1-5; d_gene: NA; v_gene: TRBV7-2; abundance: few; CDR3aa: CASSLGPGKNQPQHF; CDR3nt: TGTGCCAGCAGCCTCGGCCCCGGGAAAAATCAGCCCCAGCATTTT
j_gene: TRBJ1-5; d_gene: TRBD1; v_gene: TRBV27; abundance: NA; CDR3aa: CASRPGTGGQPQHF; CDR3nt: TGTGCCAGCAGACCCGGGACAGGGGGCCAGCCCCAGCATTTT
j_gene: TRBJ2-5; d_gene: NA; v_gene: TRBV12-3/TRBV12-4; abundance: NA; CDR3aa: CASSLQIGETQYF; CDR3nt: TGTGCCAGCAGTTTACAGATCGGGGAGACCCAGTACTTC
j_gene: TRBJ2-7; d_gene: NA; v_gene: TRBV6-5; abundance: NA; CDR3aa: CASSYSRPQIGYEQYF; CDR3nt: TGTGCCAGCAGTTACTCCCGGCCCCAGATCGGCTACGAGCAGTACTTC
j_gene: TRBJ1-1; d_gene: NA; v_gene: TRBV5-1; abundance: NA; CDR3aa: CASSLAGRRVGTEAFF; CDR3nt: TGCGCCAGCAGCTTGGCCGGTCGAAGGGTTGGGACTGAAGCTTTCTTT
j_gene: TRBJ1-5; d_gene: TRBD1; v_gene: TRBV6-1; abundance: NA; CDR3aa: CASSEFLGTAGGGNQPQHF; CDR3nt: TGTGCCAGCAGTGAATTTCTGGGGACAGCCGGTGGTGGCAATCAGCCCCAGCATTTT
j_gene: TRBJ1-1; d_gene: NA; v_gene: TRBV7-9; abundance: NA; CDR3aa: CASSPGTPEAFF; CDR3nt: TGTGCCAGCAGCCCCGGGACACCCGAAGCTTTCTTT
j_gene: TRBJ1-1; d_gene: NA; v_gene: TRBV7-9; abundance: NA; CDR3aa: CASSLRGSMNTEAFF; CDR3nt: TGTGCCAGCAGCTTAAGGGGATCTATGAACACTGAAGCTTTCTTT
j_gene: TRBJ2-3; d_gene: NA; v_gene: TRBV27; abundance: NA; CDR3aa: CASSQRTGPAVDTQYF; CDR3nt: TGTGCCAGCAGTCAGCGGACGGGCCCCGCGGTAGATACGCAGTATTTT
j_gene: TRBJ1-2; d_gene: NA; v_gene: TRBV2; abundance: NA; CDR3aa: CASTGGTYGYTF; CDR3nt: TGTGCCAGCACTGGGGGGACCTATGGCTACACCTTC
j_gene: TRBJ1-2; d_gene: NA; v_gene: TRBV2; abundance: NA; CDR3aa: CASTRSASPNYGYTF; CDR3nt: TGTGCCAGCACCCGATCGGCATCCCCCAACTATGGCTACACCTTC
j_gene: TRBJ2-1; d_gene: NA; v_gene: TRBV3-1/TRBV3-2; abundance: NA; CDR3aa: CASSQDGRSYNEQFF; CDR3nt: TGTGCCAGCAGCCAAGATGGGCGCTCCTACAATGAGCAGTTCTTC
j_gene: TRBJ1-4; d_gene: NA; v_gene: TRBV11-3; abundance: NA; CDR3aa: CASSPGRTDNERLFF; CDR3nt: TGTGCCAGCAGCCCGGGACGGACGGACAATGAAAGACTGTTTTTT
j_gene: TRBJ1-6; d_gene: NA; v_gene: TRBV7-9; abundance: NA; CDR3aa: CASLDESGSPLHF; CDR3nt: TGTGCCAGCCTCGACGAGTCCGGTTCACCCCTCCACTTT
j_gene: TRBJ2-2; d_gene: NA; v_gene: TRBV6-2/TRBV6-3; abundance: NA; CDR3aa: CASSFLSGRTGELFF; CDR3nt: TGTGCCAGCAGTTTCTTGAGCGGACGCACCGGGGAGCTGTTTTTT
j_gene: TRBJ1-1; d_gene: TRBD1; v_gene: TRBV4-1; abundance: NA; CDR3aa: CASSQDPDRGTEAFF; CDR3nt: TGCGCCAGCAGCCAAGATCCCGACAGGGGCACTGAAGCTTTCTTT
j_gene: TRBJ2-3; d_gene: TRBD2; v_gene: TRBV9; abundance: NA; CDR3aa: CASSVDAGGLSDTQYF; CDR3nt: TGTGCCAGCAGCGTAGATGCGGGGGGGCTCTCAGATACGCAGTATTTT
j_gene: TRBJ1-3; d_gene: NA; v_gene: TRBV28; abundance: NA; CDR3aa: CASSSHSSGSYTIYF; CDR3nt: TGTGCCAGCAGTTCTCACAGCTCCGGTAGCTACACCATATATTTT
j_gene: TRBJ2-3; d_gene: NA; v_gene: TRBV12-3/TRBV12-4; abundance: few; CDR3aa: CASSPALHTQYF; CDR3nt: TGTGCCAGCAGTCCCGCTTTGCATACGCAGTATTTT
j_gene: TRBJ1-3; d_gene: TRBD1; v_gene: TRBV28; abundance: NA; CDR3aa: CATTDRGSGNTIYF; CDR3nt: TGTGCCACCACTGACAGGGGCTCTGGAAACACCATATATTTT
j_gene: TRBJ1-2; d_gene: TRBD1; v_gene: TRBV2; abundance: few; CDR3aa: CANPGQGSAYGYTF; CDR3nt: TGTGCCAACCCCGGACAGGGGTCTGCCTATGGCTACACCTTC
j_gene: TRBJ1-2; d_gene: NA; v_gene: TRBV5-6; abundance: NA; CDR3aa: CASSQWVTALLYGYTF; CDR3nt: TGTGCCAGCAGTCAATGGGTGACAGCCCTCCTCTATGGCTACACCTTC
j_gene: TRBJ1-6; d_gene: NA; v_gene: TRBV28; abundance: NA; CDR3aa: CASSFVSSPLHF; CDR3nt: TGTGCCAGCAGTTTTGTTAGTTCACCCCTCCACTTT
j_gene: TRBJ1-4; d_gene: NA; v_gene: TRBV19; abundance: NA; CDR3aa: CASVGRESEKLFF; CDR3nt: TGTGCCAGTGTGGGGAGGGAAAGTGAAAAACTGTTTTTT
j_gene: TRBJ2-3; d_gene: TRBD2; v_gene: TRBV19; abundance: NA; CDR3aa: CASSILLLGAGGMDTQYF; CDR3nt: TGTGCCAGTAGTATCCTCCTCTTGGGAGCGGGGGGGATGGATACGCAGTATTTT
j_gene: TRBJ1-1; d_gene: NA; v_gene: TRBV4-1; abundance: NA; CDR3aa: CASSQSVGVMNTEAFF; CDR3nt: TGCGCCAGCAGCCAATCGGTGGGGGTGATGAACACTGAAGCTTTCTTT